This T cell receptor (beta chain) originates from a study of blood T cell repertoires in COVID-19. Original processing notes: Reference gene primer amplification in the assay estimated nucleated cell counts. TCRdb keeps only in-frame clones here, not all; method: immunoSEQ multiplex PCR. V and J calls plus clone size are reproduced from that table; the DNA served to infer D and trimming. The data show 300,000 or so clones, about 83% seen once. J was trimmed by 7 bases and V by 2 bases; bases with no gene match: 6. The germline CDR1 and CDR2 sequences are SGHTA and FQGNSA. The CDR3 runs 15 residues. This chain uses TRBV7-2 with TRBJ1-4, with TRBD1 identical over 8 bases. The TCR sequence derives from a woman aged 50 to 60 with acute or convalescent COVID-19. Sequenced material: peripheral blood. The CDR3 loop reads CASSLQGALSEKLFF. The CDR3 nucleotides read TGTGCCAGCAGCTTACAGGGGGCGCTTAGTGAAAAACTGTTTTTT.